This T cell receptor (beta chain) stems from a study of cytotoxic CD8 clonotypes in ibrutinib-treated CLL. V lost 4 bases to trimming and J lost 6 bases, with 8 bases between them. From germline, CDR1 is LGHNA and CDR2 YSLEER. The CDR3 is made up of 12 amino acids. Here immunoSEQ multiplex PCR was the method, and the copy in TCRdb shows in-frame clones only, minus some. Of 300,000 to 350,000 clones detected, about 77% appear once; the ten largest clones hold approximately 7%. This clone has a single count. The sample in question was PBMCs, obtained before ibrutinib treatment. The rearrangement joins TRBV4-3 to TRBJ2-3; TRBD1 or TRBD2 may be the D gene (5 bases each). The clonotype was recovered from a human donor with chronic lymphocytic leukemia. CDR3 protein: CASSLRGDTQYF. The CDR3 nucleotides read TGCGCCAGCAGCCTCCGGGGCGATACGCAGTATTTT.